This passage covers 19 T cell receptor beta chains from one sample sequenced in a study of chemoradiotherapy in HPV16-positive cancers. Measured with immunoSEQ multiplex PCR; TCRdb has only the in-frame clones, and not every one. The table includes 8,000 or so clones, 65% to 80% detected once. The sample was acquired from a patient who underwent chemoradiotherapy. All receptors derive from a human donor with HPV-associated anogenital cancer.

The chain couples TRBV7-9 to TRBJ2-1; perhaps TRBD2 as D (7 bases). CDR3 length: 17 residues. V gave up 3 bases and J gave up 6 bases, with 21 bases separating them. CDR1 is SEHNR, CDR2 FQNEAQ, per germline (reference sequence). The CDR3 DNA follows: TGTGCCAGCAGCTTGAACCGGGGGGCCCGCCGGTCCAATGAGCAGTTCTTC. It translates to CASSLNRGARRSNEQFF.

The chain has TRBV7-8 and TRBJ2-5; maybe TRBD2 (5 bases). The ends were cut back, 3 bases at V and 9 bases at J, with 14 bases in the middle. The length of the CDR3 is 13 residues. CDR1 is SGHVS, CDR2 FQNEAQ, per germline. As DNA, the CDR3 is TGTGCCAGCAGCTTGCTAGCTTGGAAGGCCCAGTACTTC. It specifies CASSLLAWKAQYF.

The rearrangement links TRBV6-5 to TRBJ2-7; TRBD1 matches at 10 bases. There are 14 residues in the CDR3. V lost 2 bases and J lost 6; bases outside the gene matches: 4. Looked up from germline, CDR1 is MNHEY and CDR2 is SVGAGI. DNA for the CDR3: TGTGCCAGCAGTTACGGACAGGGGGGTCTCGAGCAGTACTTC. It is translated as CASSYGQGGLEQYF.

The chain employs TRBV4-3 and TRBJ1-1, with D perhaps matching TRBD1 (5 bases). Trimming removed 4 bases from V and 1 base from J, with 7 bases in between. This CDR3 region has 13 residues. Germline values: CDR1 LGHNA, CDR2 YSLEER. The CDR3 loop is CASSLTENTEAFF. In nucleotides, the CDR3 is TGCGCCAGCAGCCTGACAGAGAACACTGAAGCTTTCTTT.

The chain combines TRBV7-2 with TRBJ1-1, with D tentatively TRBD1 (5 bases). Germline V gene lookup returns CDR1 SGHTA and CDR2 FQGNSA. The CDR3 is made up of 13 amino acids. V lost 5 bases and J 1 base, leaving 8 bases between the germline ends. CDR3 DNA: TGTGCCAGCAGCGTCCAGGGGAACACTGAAGCTTTCTTT. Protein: CASSVQGNTEAFF.

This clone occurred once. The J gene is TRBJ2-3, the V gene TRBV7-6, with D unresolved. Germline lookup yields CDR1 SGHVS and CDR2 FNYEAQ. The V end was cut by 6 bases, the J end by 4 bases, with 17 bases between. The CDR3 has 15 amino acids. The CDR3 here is CASSSLPGQADTQYF. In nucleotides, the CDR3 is TGTGCCAGCAGTTCGCTACCAGGCCAGGCAGATACGCAGTATTTT.

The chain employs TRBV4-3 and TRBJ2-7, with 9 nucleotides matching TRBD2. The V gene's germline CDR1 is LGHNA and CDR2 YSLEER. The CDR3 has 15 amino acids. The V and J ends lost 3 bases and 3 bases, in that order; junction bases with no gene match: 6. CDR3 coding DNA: TGCGCCAGCAGCCAGGTAGCGGGGGCGGGCTACGAGCAGTACTTC. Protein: CASSQVAGAGYEQYF.

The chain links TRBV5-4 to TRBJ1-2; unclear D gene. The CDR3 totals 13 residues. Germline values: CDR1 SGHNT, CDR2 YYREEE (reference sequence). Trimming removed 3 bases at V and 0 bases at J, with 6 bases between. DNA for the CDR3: TGTGCCAGCAGCTCCCCCTCTAACTATGGCTACACCTTC. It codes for CASSSPSNYGYTF.

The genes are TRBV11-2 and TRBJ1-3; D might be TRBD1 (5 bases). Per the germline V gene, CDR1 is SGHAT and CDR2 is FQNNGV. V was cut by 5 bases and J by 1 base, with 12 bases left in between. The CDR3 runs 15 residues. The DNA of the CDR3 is TGTGCCAGCAGCCCCGAGAGGGGTTCTGGAAACACCATATATTTT. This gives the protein CASSPERGSGNTIYF.

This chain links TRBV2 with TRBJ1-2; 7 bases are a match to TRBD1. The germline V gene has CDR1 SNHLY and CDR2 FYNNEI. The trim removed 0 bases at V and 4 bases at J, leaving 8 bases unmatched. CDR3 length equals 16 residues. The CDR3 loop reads CASSEALRGRPYGYTF. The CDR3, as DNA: TGTGCCAGCAGTGAAGCGCTTAGGGGGCGTCCCTATGGCTACACCTTC.

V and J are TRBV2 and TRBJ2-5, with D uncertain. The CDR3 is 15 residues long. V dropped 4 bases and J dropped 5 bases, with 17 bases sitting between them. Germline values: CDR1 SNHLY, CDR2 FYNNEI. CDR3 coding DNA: TGTGCCAGCAGTGGTCGCGCCCTCGTGGTGGAGACCCAGTACTTC. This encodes CASSGRALVVETQYF.

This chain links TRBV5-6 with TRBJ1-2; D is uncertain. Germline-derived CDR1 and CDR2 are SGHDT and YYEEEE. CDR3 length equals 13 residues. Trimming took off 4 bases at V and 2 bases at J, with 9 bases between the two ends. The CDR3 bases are TGTGCCAGCAGCCGAGGTGGCAACTATGGCTACACCTTC. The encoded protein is CASSRGGNYGYTF.

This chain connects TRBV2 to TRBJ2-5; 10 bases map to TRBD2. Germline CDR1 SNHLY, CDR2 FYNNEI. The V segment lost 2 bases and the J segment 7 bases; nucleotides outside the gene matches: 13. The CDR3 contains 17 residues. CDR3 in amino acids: CASSELSLAGVPRTQYF. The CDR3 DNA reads TGTGCCAGCAGTGAACTCTCGCTAGCGGGGGTCCCAAGGACCCAGTACTTC.

In DNA form, the CDR3 reads TGTGCCTGGGATGAGGGACACCATCAGCCCCAGCATTTT. Translation gives CAWDEGHHQPQHF. V is TRBV30 and J is TRBJ1-5, with D perhaps matching TRBD1 (6 bases). The ends were cut back, 5 bases at V and 5 bases at J, with 13 bases in the middle. The CDR3 is made up of 13 amino acids. Germline assignment: CDR1 GTSNPN and CDR2 SVGIG (reference sequence).

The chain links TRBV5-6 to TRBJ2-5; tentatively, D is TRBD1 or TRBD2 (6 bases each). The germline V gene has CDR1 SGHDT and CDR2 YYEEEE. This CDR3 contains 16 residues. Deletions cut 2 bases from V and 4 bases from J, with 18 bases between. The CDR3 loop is CASSLLGFRGRETQYF. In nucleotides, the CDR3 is TGTGCCAGCAGCTTACTGGGCTTTCGGGGGCGAGAGACCCAGTACTTC. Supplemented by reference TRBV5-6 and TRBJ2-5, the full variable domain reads DAGVTQSPTHLIKTRGQQVTLRCSPKSGHDTVSWYQQALGQGPQFIFQYYEEEERQRGNFPDRFSGHQFPNYSSELNVNALLLGDSALYLCASSLLGFRGRETQYFGPGTRLLVL.

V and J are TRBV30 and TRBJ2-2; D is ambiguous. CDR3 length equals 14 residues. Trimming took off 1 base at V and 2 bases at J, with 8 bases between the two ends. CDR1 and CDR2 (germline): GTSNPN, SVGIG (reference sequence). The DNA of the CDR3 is TGTGCCTGGAGTGCCCTAATAAACACCGGGGAGCTGTTTTTT. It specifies CAWSALINTGELFF. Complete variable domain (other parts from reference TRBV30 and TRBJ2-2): SQTIHQWPATLVQPVGSPLSLECTVEGTSNPNLYWYRQAAGRGLQLLFYSVGIGQISSEVPQNLSASRPQDRQFILSSKKLLLSDSGFYLCAWSALINTGELFFGEGSRLTVL.

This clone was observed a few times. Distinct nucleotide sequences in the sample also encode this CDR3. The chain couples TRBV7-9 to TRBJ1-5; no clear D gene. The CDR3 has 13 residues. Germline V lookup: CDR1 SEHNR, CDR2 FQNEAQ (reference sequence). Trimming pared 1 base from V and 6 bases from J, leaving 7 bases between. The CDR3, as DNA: TGTGCCAGCAGCTTAGTTGAAAGTCAGCCCCAGCATTTT. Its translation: CASSLVESQPQHF.

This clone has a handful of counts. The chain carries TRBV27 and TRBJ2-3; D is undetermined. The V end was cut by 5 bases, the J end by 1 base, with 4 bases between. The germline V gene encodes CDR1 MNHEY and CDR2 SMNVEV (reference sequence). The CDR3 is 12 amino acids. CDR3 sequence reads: CASSRGTDTQYF. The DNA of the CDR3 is TGTGCCAGCAGTCGCGGCACAGATACGCAGTATTTT.

The CDR3 coding sequence is TGCGCCAGCAGCTTAAGCGGGGGAACCTACGAGCAGTACTTC. Its protein product is CASSLSGGTYEQYF. The rearrangement links TRBV5-1 to TRBJ2-7; 8 positions agree with TRBD2. V trimming: 2 bases; J trimming: 2 bases; junction bases outside the gene matches: 3. Germline V gene sequence: CDR1 SGHRS, CDR2 YFSETQ. The CDR3 has 14 residues.